The subject of this entry is one T cell receptor beta chain. Antigen specificity is unknown. These data belong to a study of vaccination and CD4 T cells after COVID-19. Study results and caveats: Median SARS-CoV-2-reactive clonotype numbers went up from approximately 21 to 38, but not significantly.

The junction had 0 bases not matched to a gene; V was cut back by 3 bases and J by 3 bases. Germline V gene lookup returns CDR1 MRHNA and CDR2 SNTAGT. The CDR3 spans 13 residues. With the Oncomine TCR Beta short-read assay, DNA from cultured CD4+ T cells was sequenced. Genomic DNA was extracted from cultured CD4+ T cells. Each CDR3 protein is one row after TCRdb ran MiXCR on the PCR reads. The sample has 9,500 or so distinct CDR3 sequences, approximately 67% seen once. Indicated treatment: roughly 10-day PBMC culture with coronavirus spike peptide pools or control peptides (ViraFEST assay). After expanding antigen-specific T cells with peptide pools, ViraFEST sequenced their TCRs.

The material sequenced was CD4+ T cells from blood, cultured in vitro, taken before SARS-CoV-2 vaccination. The V call is TRBV6-4, the J call TRBJ2-3, with 7 bases fitting TRBD2. This clonotype originated in a human donor who had recovered from COVID-19. For the CDR3, the DNA is TGTGCCAGCAGTGAGCGGGAGACAGATACGCAGTATTTT. Translated, it gives CASSERETDTQYF.